Below are 22 T cell receptor beta chains sequenced from a single sample in a study of blood T cell repertoires in COVID-19 (dated by TCRdb to about 2020). Receptor amplification or capture employed the immunoSEQ multiplex PCR assay. This is the immuneACCESS table as TCRdb keeps it, with only in-frame sequences that have V and J called. A part of the clones is gone; compared with another copy, unresolved V genes explain less than half, and the rest is unexplained. This sample gives about 110,000 clones in total; around 82% of them show up just once. 16% of the sample is held by the ten biggest clonotypes. The sequencing sample was made of peripheral blood. The receptors derive from a woman aged 55-70 years with acute or convalescent COVID-19.

This clone was seen a handful of times. V is TRBV6-2 or TRBV6-3 and J is TRBJ1-2; tentatively, D is TRBD1 (5 bases). The V gene lost 6 bases and the J gene lost 10 bases, with 18 bases spanning the gap. CDR3 length: 13 residues. CDR1 is MNHEY and CDR2 is SVGEGT in the germline V gene. This CDR3 is CASSPYGRGSYTF. In DNA, the CDR3 is TGTGCCAGCAGCCCCTACGGTCGGGGGTCCTACACCTTC.

This rearrangement joins TRBV28 to TRBJ2-7; 7 positions match TRBD1. CDR1 and CDR2 from the germline V gene are MDHEN and SYDVKM. After removal of 2 bases from V and 4 bases from J, the junction contained 5 bases not matched to a gene. This CDR3 is built from 14 residues. This CDR3 reads CASSLTGARYEQYF. The CDR3, as DNA: TGTGCCAGCAGTTTAACAGGGGCCAGGTACGAGCAGTACTTC.

The gene calls are TRBV13 and TRBJ2-1; TRBD2 agrees at 13 bases. The CDR3 length is 15 residues. With V trimmed by 4 bases and J by 8 bases, 5 bases remained unmatched. Germline V gives CDR1 PRHDT, CDR2 FYEKMQ (reference sequence). As DNA, the CDR3 is TGTGCCAGCAGCTCGGGACTAGCGGGGAGATATGAGCAGTTCTTC. It codes for CASSSGLAGRYEQFF.

Written as DNA, the CDR3 is TGCAGTGCTAGTCGGGAGTATAGCAATCAGCCCCAGCATTTT. Residues: CSASREYSNQPQHF. The gene calls are TRBV20-1 and TRBJ1-5; D gene unclear. V lost 3 bases to trimming and J lost 0 bases, with 9 bases between them. The CDR3 is made up of 14 amino acids. CDR1 is DFQATT, CDR2 SNEGSKA, per germline (reference sequence).

The DNA for the CDR3 is TGTGCCAGCAGTCCTCAGGGGTTGGGCGGGGAGCTGTTTTTT. Residues: CASSPQGLGGELFF. V usage is TRBV7-2 and J usage is TRBJ2-2; D is perhaps TRBD1 (6 bases). CDR3 length: 14 amino acids. V was pared by 6 bases and J by 7 bases, with 15 bases between. The V gene's germline CDR1 is SGHTA and CDR2 FQGNSA.

The rearrangement joins TRBV19 to TRBJ2-7; D is perhaps TRBD1 (6 bases). CDR1 and CDR2 (germline): LNHDA, SQIVND (reference sequence). V was shortened by 3 bases and J by 2 bases, with 14 bases between the two germline ends. The CDR3 totals 15 residues. CDR3 sequence: CASSMTGPGTYEQYF. The CDR3 bases are TGTGCCAGTAGTATGACAGGCCCGGGAACCTACGAGCAGTACTTC.

There are a few counts of this clone. This rearrangement joins TRBV9 to TRBJ1-2; D possibly corresponds to TRBD1 (5 bases). Trimming took 4 bases from V and 5 from J, leaving 15 bases between them. The germline V gene encodes CDR1 SGDLS and CDR2 YYNGEE. The CDR3 is 14 amino acids. CDR3 in DNA: TGTGCCAGCAGCCCCTCAGGACAACTGTATGGCTACACCTTC. Amino acids: CASSPSGQLYGYTF.

Here the CDR3 reads CASSLEAADSPLHF. CDR3 nucleotide sequence: TGTGCCAGCAGCTTAGAGGCGGCGGATTCACCCCTCCACTTT. This rearrangement joins TRBV7-8 to TRBJ1-6, with D unclear. The CDR3 is 14 residues long. V was cut by 1 base and J by 8 bases, with 9 bases left in between. CDR1 is SGHVS and CDR2 is FQNEAQ in the germline V gene. The full variable domain, completed using reference TRBV7-8 and TRBJ1-6, is GAGVSQSPRYKVAKRGQDVALRCDPISGHVSLFWYQQALGQGPEFLTYFQNEAQLDKSGLPSDRFFAERPEGSVSTLKIQRTQQEDSAVYLCASSLEAADSPLHFGNGTRLTVT.

For this clone: At one end the junction does not follow the germline gene, possibly because of a read error. V gene TRBV15 combines with J gene TRBJ2-5, with 13 positions matching TRBD2. The CDR3 runs 16 residues. Germline CDR1 LNHNV, CDR2 YYDKDF (reference sequence). CDR3 in DNA: TGTGCCACCAGCGCCGGACCGTTGACTAGCGGGGGGTCCCTGGACTTC. Translation gives CATSAGPLTSGGSLDF.

This chain connects TRBV6-5 to TRBJ2-2; 10 bases fit TRBD2. The length of the CDR3 is 15 residues. V was clipped by 7 bases and J by 1 base; unmatched bases: 3. Germline V gives CDR1 MNHEY, CDR2 SVGAGI. CDR3 bases: TGTGCCAGCACGGCTAGCGGGGGGAACACCGGGGAGCTGTTTTTT. Its protein product is CASTASGGNTGELFF.

The V and J genes are TRBV5-1 and TRBJ2-3; 8 bases align to TRBD2. CDR3 length: 16 residues. Germline values: CDR1 SGHRS, CDR2 YFSETQ. V lost 0 bases to trimming and J lost 4 bases; unmatched junction nucleotides: 7. For the CDR3, the DNA is TGCGCCAGCAGCTTGGCCTTTGCGGGAGGTGCAGATACGCAGTATTTT. This translates into CASSLAFAGGADTQYF. Looking up the rest from reference TRBV5-1 and TRBJ2-3 gives the full variable domain: KAGVTQTPRYLIKTRGQQVTLSCSPISGHRSVSWYQQTPGQGLQFLFEYFSETQRNKGNFPGRFSGRQFSNSRSEMNVSTLELGDSALYLCASSLAFAGGADTQYFGPGTRLTVL.

J is TRBJ2-3 and V is TRBV6-8, with TRBD1 identical over 8 bases. V lost 5 bases and J lost 2; bases outside the gene matches: 15. The germline V gene has CDR1 MNHGY and CDR2 SAAAGT. The CDR3 runs to 18 residues. CDR3 protein: CASSAGGNDRGDTDTQYF. The CDR3, as DNA: TGTGCCAGCAGTGCAGGGGGAAATGACAGGGGCGACACAGATACGCAGTATTTT.

This clone was recorded only once. The CDR3 sequence: CSALTGTEAFF. The CDR3 DNA reads as TGCAGTGCTTTAACCGGGACAGAAGCTTTCTTT. This chain links TRBV20-1 with TRBJ1-1, with D possibly being TRBD1 (6 bases). The CDR3 runs to 11 residues. The ends were cut back, 5 bases at V and 8 bases at J, with 12 bases in the middle. CDR1 DFQATT and CDR2 SNEGSKA come from the germline V gene (reference sequence).

The rearrangement joins TRBV24-1 to TRBJ1-1, with 7 bases lining up with TRBD1. The germline gives CDR1 KGHDR, CDR2 SFDVKD. V was clipped by 8 bases and J by 1 base; unmatched bases: 3. This CDR3 spans 13 amino acids. CDR3 amino acids: CATKGTANTEAFF. For the CDR3, the DNA is TGTGCCACCAAAGGGACAGCGAACACTGAAGCTTTCTTT.

The sample holds a few counts of this clone. The rearrangement links TRBV24-1 to TRBJ1-1; 9 bases fit TRBD1. Trimming at V came to 4 bases and at J to 5 bases, leaving 10 bases not matched to a gene. There are 16 residues in the CDR3. From germline, CDR1 is KGHDR and CDR2 SFDVKD. In nucleotides, the CDR3 is TGTGCCACCAGTGACCGACCCGGGACAGGGACTACTGAAGCTTTCTTT. Translating it yields CATSDRPGTGTTEAFF.

This clone came up a few times. This chain joins TRBV7-2 and TRBJ2-2; 9 nucleotides line up with TRBD1. The junction had 8 bases not matched to a gene; V was cut back by 6 bases and J by 3 bases. This CDR3 is 16 amino acids long. Germline values: CDR1 SGHTA, CDR2 FQGNSA. DNA of the CDR3: TGTGCCAGCAGTCGAAACAGGGGGCTTTACACCGGGGAGCTGTTTTTT. This sequence encodes CASSRNRGLYTGELFF.

This clone has a handful of counts. The chain combines TRBV11-3 with TRBJ1-6; D unclear. This CDR3 has 17 amino acids. Per germline, CDR1 SGHNT and CDR2 YENEEA. V was shortened by 2 bases and J by 9 bases, with 20 bases between the two germline ends. In DNA form, the CDR3 reads TGTGCCAGCAGCTTATTTCGTGCTGCCGGAGGGAGTTCACCCCTCCACTTT. It translates to CASSLFRAAGGSSPLHF.

This clone has only a few counts. This chain connects TRBV28 to TRBJ1-2; D is perhaps TRBD1 (6 bases). The CDR3 runs to 16 residues. V was pared by 6 bases and J by 2 bases, with 19 bases between. Germline V gene data show CDR1 as MDHEN and CDR2 as SYDVKM. CDR3 sequence (DNA): TGTGCCAGCAGCCCGGGGGGGGCAGGGCAAAACTATGGCTACACCTTC. This encodes CASSPGGAGQNYGYTF.

This clone was detected only a few times. This chain uses TRBV4-3 with TRBJ1-2; 9 bases fit TRBD1. The CDR3 is 17 amino acids. The junction had 12 bases not matched to a gene; V was cut back by 0 bases and J by 7 bases. CDR1 and CDR2 (germline): LGHNA, YSLEER. CDR3 sequence reads: CASSQDLARTGAGGYTF. The CDR3 region has the DNA TGCGCCAGCAGCCAAGATCTTGCTAGGACAGGGGCCGGTGGCTACACCTTC.

The rearrangement uses TRBV14 and TRBJ1-4; TRBD1 aligns across 7 bases. The CDR3 length is 13 residues. V was pared by 7 bases and J by 8 bases, with 7 bases of the junction left unmatched. CDR1 and CDR2 from the germline V gene are SGHDN and FVKESK. In nucleotides, the CDR3 is TGTGCCAGCAAACGACAGGGTTACGAAAAACTGTTTTTT. As protein: CASKRQGYEKLFF. Using reference TRBV14 and TRBJ1-4 for the parts outside the CDR3, the full variable domain is EAGVTQFPSHSVIEKGQTVTLRCDPISGHDNLYWYRRVMGKEIKFLLHFVKESKQDESGMPNNRFLAERTGGTYSTLKVQPAELEDSGVYFCASKRQGYEKLFFGSGTQLSVL.

V usage is TRBV19 and J usage is TRBJ1-6; D unresolved. V was clipped by 2 bases and J by 7 bases, with 18 bases between them. Germline V gene lookup returns CDR1 LNHDA and CDR2 SQIVND (reference sequence). CDR3 length: 17 amino acids. The chain's CDR3 is CASSIPFRPGQNSPLHF. The CDR3, as DNA: TGTGCCAGTAGTATACCTTTCAGGCCAGGTCAAAATTCACCCCTCCACTTT.

The rearrangement joins TRBV3-1 (or the pseudogene TRBV3-2) to TRBJ2-5, with D maybe TRBD1 (5 bases). The CDR3 is 14 residues long. Germline CDR1 reads LGHDT; CDR2 reads YNNKEL (reference sequence). V gave up 2 bases and J gave up 1 base, with 8 bases separating them. CDR3 sequence (DNA): TGTGCCAGCAGCCAATACCAGGGCCAAGAGACCCAGTACTTC. Translating gives CASSQYQGQETQYF.